This record concerns one T cell receptor (beta chain) sequence. The assay was immunoSEQ multiplex PCR, and TCRdb's table has in-frame clones only and misses some. The sample records about 87,000 clones, 83% being singletons. Documented time point: after dendritic cell vaccination, including at tumor progression/relapse. V lost 4 bases to trimming and J lost 1 base, with 7 bases between them. Germline V gene sequence: CDR1 SNHLY, CDR2 FYNNEI. The CDR3 consists of 13 residues. The data stem from a study of glioma-infiltrating T cells after dendritic cell vaccination. This chain joins TRBV2 and TRBJ1-1; unclear D gene. This clonotype was obtained from a human donor with glioblastoma. Sequencing used blood, obtained after dendritic cell vaccination. The CDR3 region has the DNA TGTGCCAGCAGTGGTTGGCAGAACACTGAAGCTTTCTTT. Amino acids: CASSGWQNTEAFF.